Listed below are T cell receptor beta chains from one sample, sequenced in a study of OX40 agonist ivuxolimab in advanced cancers. Sequencing used immunoSEQ multiplex PCR; TCRdb keeps in-frame clones, though not all of them. Here the sample spans some 83,000 clones, about 86% being singletons. Sequenced material: CD4+ or CD8+ T cells sorted from blood, taken in a trial of the OX40 agonist ivuxolimab. Every receptor here comes from an adult with an advanced solid tumor such as melanoma, head and neck, liver or kidney cancer. Both conserved end residues are part of each CDR3. A D gene is named only where the DNA matches it firmly. The size entry is marked missing in some rows and otherwise reads once, few, many or a size class.

j_call clone_size d_call v_call cdr3_nt cdr3_aa
TRBJ2-1 . . TRBV6-5 TGTGCCAGCAGTTACTTCGGGGGAGCCTACAATGAGCAGTTCTTC CASSYFGGAYNEQFF
TRBJ2-7 . . TRBV7-8 TGTGCCAGCAGCTTGAGGACAGGAGGGGGCGAGCAGTACTTC CASSLRTGGGEQYF
TRBJ2-7 . . TRBV27 TGTGCCAGCAGTTTCTCTAGATCCTACGAGCAGTACTTC CASSFSRSYEQYF
TRBJ1-1 . . TRBV7-2 TGTGCCAGCAGCCCCTCGGGGTGGAACACTGAAGCTTTCTTT CASSPSGWNTEAFF
TRBJ2-5 few . TRBV20-1 TGCAGTGCCCCGGGTGCAGAGACCCAGTACTTC CSAPGAETQYF
TRBJ2-7 . . TRBV6-5 TGTGCCAGCAGCCCCGGGGTCTCCTACGAGCAGTACTTC CASSPGVSYEQYF
TRBJ2-3 . . TRBV11-3 TGTGCCAGCAGCTTAGGACTCAGCACAGATACGCAGTATTTT CASSLGLSTDTQYF
TRBJ2-7 . TRBD2 TRBV11-2 TGTGCCAGCAGCGTAGGACCGGGACTAGCGGGATTCACGCGGGACGAGCAGTACTTC CASSVGPGLAGFTRDEQYF
TRBJ1-2 few . TRBV14 TGTGCCAGCAGCCAGAGCGCCGTGGGGCATGGCTACACCTTC CASSQSAVGHGYTF
TRBJ2-5 . . TRBV6-5 TGTGCCAGCAGTTACTCGGGGGCGCCCAGGGAGACCCAGTACTTC CASSYSGAPRETQYF
TRBJ2-7 . . TRBV7-2 TGTGCCAGCAGCTCTAGCCCCGGGACCCAATACGAGCAGTACTTC CASSSSPGTQYEQYF
TRBJ2-2 once . TRBV18 TGTGCCAGCTCACCAAGCTACACCGGGGAGCTGTTTTTT CASSPSYTGELFF
TRBJ1-5 . . TRBV6-6 TGTGCCAGCAGTTTCGACGGCCGTACTCCCCAGCATTTT CASSFDGRTPQHF
TRBJ1-5 . TRBD1 TRBV7-2 TGTGCCAGCAGCCCAGGGACAGGGGGGAAAGCCCAGCATTTT CASSPGTGGKAQHF
TRBJ1-6 few . TRBV19 TGTGCCAGTACCCCGGGGACCTATAATTCACCCCTCCACTTT CASTPGTYNSPLHF
TRBJ2-7 . TRBD1 TRBV5-6 TGTGCCAGCAGCTTTAGGACAGGGAGGAACGAGCAGTACTTC CASSFRTGRNEQYF
TRBJ2-7 . . TRBV7-6 TGTGCCAGCAGCCAGGGGACGGGGCAGTACTTC CASSQGTGQYF
TRBJ1-1 . . TRBV7-2 TGTGCCAGCAGCTCCTCAAGGAACACTGAAGCTTTCTTT CASSSSRNTEAFF
TRBJ2-5 . TRBD1 TRBV5-1 TGCGCCACCGGACAGGGGGACCAAGAGACCCAGTACTTC CATGQGDQETQYF
TRBJ2-2 . TRBD2 TRBV4-3 TGCGCCAGCAGCCACGGGGGACTAGCGGGAGGCACCGGGGAGCTGTTTTTT CASSHGGLAGGTGELFF
TRBJ2-1 . . TRBV19 TGTGCCAGTAGTATAAACAGGTTAATGAATGAGCAGTTCTTC CASSINRLMNEQFF
TRBJ2-3 once . TRBV6-6 TGTGCCAGCAGTTACTTTACAGATACGCAGTATTTT CASSYFTDTQYF
TRBJ2-5 few . TRBV21-1 TGTGCCAGCAGCAAAGGAGGTAAACGGGGACAGCAAGAGACCCAGTACTTC CASSKGGKRGQQETQYF
TRBJ2-1 . . TRBV5-4 TGTGCCACGAACGCGGGACCCCAGCGCAATGAGCAGTTCTTC CATNAGPQRNEQFF
TRBJ1-5 medium-sized TRBD1 TRBV7-3 TGTGCCAGCAGCTCTCAGGGGGGCAATCAGCCCCAGCATTTT CASSSQGGNQPQHF
TRBJ1-2 . TRBD1 TRBV19 TGTGCCAGTGAAACAGGGGAGGGACATGGCTACACCTTC CASETGEGHGYTF
TRBJ2-5 . . TRBV6-5 TGTGCCAGCAGCAACGAGGGGGGTGGGGAGACCCAGTACTTC CASSNEGGGETQYF
TRBJ2-2 once . TRBV19 TGTGCCAGTAGAGGACAGACAAACACCGGGGAGCTGTTTTTT CASRGQTNTGELFF
TRBJ2-1 . . TRBV11-2 TGTGCCAGCAGACAACCGGGGGCTAACTACAATGAGCAGTTCTTC CASRQPGANYNEQFF
TRBJ1-6 . . TRBV13 TGTGCCAGCACCCGGCGCAGGGACGATTCACCCCTCCACTTT CASTRRRDDSPLHF
TRBJ1-6 . TRBD1 TRBV19 TGTGCCAGTAGTATCCCCGGGACAGGGGGCAATTCACCCCTCCACTTT CASSIPGTGGNSPLHF
TRBJ1-2 . . TRBV5-5 TGTGCCAGCAGCTTTTCGGGTAATGGCTACACCTTC CASSFSGNGYTF
TRBJ1-2 . TRBD1 TRBV11-2 TGTGCCAGCAGCTCCGGTCGTTGGGACAGCGGCGGCTACACCTTC CASSSGRWDSGGYTF
TRBJ1-5 . TRBD1 TRBV6-1 TGTGCCAGCAGTGTGGGGACAGGTAGCAATCAGCCCCAGCATTTT CASSVGTGSNQPQHF
TRBJ1-1 . TRBD1 TRBV19 TGTGCCAGTAGTCGGGGGACAGGGAACACTGAAGCTTTCTTT CASSRGTGNTEAFF
TRBJ1-3 once . TRBV7-9 TGTGCCAGCAGCCGCGGACAGCCGAAGACCATATATTTT CASSRGQPKTIYF
TRBJ1-1 . . TRBV14 TGTGCCAGCAGCCAAGAGGTTGGTGATTCATTCTCGAACACTGAAGCTTTCTTT CASSQEVGDSFSNTEAFF
TRBJ2-7 . . TRBV7-7 TGTGCTAGCAGTAAGGGGCCCTCCTACGAGCAGTACTTC CASSKGPSYEQYF
TRBJ2-2 once . TRBV30 TGTGCCTGGAGTGTACTAATCGGGGAGCTGTTTTTT CAWSVLIGELFF
TRBJ2-3 . TRBD2 TRBV4-1 TGCGCCAGCAGCCGCGGGACTAGCGGACCTATCAACACAGATACGCAGTATTTT CASSRGTSGPINTDTQYF
TRBJ2-5 few TRBD1 TRBV5-1 TGCGCCAGCGGACCCGGACAGGATCAAGAGACCCAGTACTTC CASGPGQDQETQYF
TRBJ1-1 . TRBD1 TRBV11-3 TGTGCCAGCAGCTTTACAGGGGGGTACACTGAAGCTTTCTTT CASSFTGGYTEAFF
TRBJ2-7 . . TRBV4-1 TGCGCCAGCAGCCAAAAACAGGGTTACGAGCAGTACTTC CASSQKQGYEQYF
TRBJ2-7 few TRBD2 TRBV11-2 TGTGCCAGCAGCCCGACTAGCGGGGGGGGTCGGGAGCAGTACTTC CASSPTSGGGREQYF
TRBJ1-2 many . TRBV7-8 TGTGCCAGCAGCTTTTCGCTAACCCCCGGGCAGGGCGGGTATGGCTACACCTTC CASSFSLTPGQGGYGYTF
TRBJ1-3 . . TRBV7-2 TGTGCCAGCAGCCCTCGGGGCCCCTCTGGAAACACCATATATTTT CASSPRGPSGNTIYF
TRBJ1-5 once . TRBV19 TGTGCCAGTAAGTATTCCCCCGGACAGCTAAGCAATCAGCCCCAGCATTTT CASKYSPGQLSNQPQHF